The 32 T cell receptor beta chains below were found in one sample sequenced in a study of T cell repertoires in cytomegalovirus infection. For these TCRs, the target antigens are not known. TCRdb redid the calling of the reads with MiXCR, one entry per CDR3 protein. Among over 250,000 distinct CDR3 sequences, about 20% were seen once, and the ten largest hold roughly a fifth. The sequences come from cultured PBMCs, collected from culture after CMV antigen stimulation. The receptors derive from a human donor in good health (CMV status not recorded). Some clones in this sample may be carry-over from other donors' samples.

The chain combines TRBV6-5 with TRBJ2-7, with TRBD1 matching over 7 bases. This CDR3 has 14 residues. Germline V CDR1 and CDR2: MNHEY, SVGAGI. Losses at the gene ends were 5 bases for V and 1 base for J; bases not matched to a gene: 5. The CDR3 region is CASSPYRGSYEQYV. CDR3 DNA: TGTGCCAGCAGTCCCTACAGGGGTTCCTACGAGCAGTACGTC.

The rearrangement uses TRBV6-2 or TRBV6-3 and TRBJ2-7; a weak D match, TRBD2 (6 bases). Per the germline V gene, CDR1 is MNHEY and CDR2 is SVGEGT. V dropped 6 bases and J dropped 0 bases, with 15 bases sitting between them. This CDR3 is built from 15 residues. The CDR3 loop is CASSLTSRGSYEQYV. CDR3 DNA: TGTGCCAGCAGCTTGACTAGTAGAGGCTCCTACGAGCAGTACGTC.

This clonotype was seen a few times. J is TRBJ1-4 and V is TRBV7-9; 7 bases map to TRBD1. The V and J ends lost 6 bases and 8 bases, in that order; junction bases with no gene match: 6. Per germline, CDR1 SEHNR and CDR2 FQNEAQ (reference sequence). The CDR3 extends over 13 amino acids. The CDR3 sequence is CASSPTGLEKLFF. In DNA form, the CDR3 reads TGTGCCAGCAGTCCGACAGGGCTGGAAAAACTGTTTTTT.

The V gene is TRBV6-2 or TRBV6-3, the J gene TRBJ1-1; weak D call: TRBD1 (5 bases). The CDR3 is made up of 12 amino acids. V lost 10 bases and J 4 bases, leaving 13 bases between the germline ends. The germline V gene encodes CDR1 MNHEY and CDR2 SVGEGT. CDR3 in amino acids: CATNGGGTEAFF. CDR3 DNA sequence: TGTGCCACAAACGGGGGAGGCACTGAAGCTTTCTTT.

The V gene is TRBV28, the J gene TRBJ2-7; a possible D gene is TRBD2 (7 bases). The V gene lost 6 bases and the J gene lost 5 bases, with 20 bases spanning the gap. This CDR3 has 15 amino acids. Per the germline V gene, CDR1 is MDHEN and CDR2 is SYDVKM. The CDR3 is CASSPRLGAGDEQYV. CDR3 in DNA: TGTGCCAGCAGCCCACGGTTGGGGGCGGGGGACGAGCAGTACGTC.

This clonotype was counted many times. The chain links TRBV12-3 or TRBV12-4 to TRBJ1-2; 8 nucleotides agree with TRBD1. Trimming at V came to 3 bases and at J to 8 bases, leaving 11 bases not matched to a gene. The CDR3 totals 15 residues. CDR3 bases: TGTGCCAGCAGTTTCTTATTGCAGGGGGCGGAGGGCTACACCTTC. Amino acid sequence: CASSFLLQGAEGYTF.

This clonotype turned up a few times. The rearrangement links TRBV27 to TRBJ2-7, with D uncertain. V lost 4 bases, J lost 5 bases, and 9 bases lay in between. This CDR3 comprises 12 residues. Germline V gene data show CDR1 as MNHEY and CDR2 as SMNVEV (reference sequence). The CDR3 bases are TGTGCCAGCAGTTCCCCTTTCCACGAGCAGTACTTC. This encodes CASSSPFHEQYF.

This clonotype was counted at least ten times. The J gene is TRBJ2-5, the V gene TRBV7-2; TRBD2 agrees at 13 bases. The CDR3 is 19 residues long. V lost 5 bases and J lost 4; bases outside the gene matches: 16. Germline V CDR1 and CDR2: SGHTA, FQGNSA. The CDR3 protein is CASSLKKLAGGPALETQYF. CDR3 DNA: TGTGCCAGCAGCCTGAAAAAACTAGCGGGAGGGCCAGCACTAGAGACCCAGTACTTC. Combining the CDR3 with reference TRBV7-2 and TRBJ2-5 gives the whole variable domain GAGVSQSPSNKVTEKGKDVELRCDPISGHTALYWYRQSLGQGLEFLIYFQGNSAPDKSGLPSDRFSAERTGGSVSTLTIQRTQQEDSAVYLCASSLKKLAGGPALETQYFGPGTRLLVL.

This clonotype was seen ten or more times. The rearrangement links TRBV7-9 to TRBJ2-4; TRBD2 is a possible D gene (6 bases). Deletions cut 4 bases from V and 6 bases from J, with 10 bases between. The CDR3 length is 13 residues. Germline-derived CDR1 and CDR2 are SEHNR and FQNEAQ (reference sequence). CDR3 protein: CASSSTEGNIQYF. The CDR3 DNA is TGTGCCAGCAGCTCTACGGAGGGAAACATTCAGTACTTC.

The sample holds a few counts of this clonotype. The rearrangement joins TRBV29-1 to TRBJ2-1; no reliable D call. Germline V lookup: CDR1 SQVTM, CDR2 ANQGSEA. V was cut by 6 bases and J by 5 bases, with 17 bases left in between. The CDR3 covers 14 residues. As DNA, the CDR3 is TGCAGCGTAGAATTCCACCTTTATGACAATGAGCAGTTCTTC. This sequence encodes CSVEFHLYDNEQFF.

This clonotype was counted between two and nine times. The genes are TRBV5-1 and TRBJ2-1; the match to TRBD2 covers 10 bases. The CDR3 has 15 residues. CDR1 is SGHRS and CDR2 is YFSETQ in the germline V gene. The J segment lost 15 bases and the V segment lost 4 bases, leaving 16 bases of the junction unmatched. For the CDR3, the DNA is TGCGCCAGCAGCGGAAGGACTAGCGGAGCCTCTTTGGGGTTCTTC. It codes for CASSGRTSGASLGFF.

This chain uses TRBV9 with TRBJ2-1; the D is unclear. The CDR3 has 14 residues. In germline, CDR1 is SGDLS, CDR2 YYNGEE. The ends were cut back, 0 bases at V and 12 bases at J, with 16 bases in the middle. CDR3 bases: TGTGCCAGCAGCGTAGAGAGCAATGATCCGGGGCAGTTCTTC. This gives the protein CASSVESNDPGQFF. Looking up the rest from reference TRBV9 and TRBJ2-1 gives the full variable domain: DSGVTQTPKHLITATGQRVTLRCSPRSGDLSVYWYQQSLDQGLQFLIQYYNGEERAKGNILERFSAQQFPDLHSELNLSSLELGDSALYFCASSVESNDPGQFFGPGTRLTVL.

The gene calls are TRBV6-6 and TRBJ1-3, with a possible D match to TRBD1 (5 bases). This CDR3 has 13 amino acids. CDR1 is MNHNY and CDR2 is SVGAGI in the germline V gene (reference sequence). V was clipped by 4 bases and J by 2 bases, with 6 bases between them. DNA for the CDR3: TGTGCCAGCAGTTGGGGGGCTGGAAACACCATATATTTT. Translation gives CASSWGAGNTIYF.

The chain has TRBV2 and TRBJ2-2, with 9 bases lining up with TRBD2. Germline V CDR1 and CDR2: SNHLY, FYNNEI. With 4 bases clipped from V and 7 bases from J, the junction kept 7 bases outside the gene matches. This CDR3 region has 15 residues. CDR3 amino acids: CASSVVSGRFGELFF. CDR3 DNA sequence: TGTGCCAGCAGTGTTGTAAGCGGGAGGTTCGGGGAGCTGTTTTTT.

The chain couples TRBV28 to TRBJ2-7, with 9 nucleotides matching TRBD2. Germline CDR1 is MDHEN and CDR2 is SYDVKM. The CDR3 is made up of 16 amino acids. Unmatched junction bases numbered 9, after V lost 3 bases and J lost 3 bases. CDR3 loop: CASSLGWAGGGYEQYF. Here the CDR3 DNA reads TGTGCCAGCAGTTTGGGTTGGGCGGGAGGGGGCTACGAGCAGTACTTC.

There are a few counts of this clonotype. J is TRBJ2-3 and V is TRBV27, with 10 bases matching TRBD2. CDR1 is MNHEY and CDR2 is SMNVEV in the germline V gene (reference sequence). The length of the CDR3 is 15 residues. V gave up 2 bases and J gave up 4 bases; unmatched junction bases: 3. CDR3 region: CASSLLAGDSDTQYF. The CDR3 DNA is TGTGCCAGCAGTTTACTAGCGGGAGATTCAGATACGCAGTATTTT.

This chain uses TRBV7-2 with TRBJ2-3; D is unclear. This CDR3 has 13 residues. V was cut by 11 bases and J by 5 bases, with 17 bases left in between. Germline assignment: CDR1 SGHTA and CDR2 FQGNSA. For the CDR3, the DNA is TGTGCCTCCTCGAACTGGGGTGTAGATACGCAGTATTTT. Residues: CASSNWGVDTQYF. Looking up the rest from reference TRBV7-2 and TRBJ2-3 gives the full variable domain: GAGVSQSPSNKVTEKGKDVELRCDPISGHTALYWYRQSLGQGLEFLIYFQGNSAPDKSGLPSDRFSAERTGGSVSTLTIQRTQQEDSAVYLCASSNWGVDTQYFGPGTRLTVL.

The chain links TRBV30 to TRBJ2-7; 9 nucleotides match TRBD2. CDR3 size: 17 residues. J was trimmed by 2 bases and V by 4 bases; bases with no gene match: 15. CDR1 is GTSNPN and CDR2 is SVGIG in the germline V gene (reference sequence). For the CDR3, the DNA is TGTGCCTGGAATAAGAAGAGCGGGAGGTCTCCGACCTACGAGCAGTACTTC. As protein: CAWNKKSGRSPTYEQYF.

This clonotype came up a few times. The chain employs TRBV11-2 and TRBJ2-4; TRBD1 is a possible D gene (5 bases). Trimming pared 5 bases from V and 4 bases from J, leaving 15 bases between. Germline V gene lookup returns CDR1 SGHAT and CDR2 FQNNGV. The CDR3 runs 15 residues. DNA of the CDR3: TGTGCCAGCAGCGGGGTCAGGGCCTTAAAAAACATTCAGTACTTC. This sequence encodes CASSGVRALKNIQYF.

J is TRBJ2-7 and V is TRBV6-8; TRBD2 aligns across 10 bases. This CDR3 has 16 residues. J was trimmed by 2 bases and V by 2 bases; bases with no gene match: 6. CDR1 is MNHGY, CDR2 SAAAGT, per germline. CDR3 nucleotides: TGTGCCAGCAGTTACCCTGGACTAGCGGTGACCTACGAGCAGTACGTC. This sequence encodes CASSYPGLAVTYEQYV.

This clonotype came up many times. Written as DNA, the CDR3 is TGTGCCAGCAGCCCTACCGGACTAGCGGGAGTTGTAGATACGCAGTATTTT. Its protein product is CASSPTGLAGVVDTQYF. The V and J genes are TRBV7-2 and TRBJ2-3; 13 bases agree with TRBD2. J gave up 5 bases and V 5 bases, and 10 bases lay outside the gene matches. Germline CDR1 SGHTA, CDR2 FQGNSA. CDR3 length: 17 residues. Filled out from reference TRBV7-2 and TRBJ2-3, the complete variable domain reads GAGVSQSPSNKVTEKGKDVELRCDPISGHTALYWYRQSLGQGLEFLIYFQGNSAPDKSGLPSDRFSAERTGGSVSTLTIQRTQQEDSAVYLCASSPTGLAGVVDTQYFGPGTRLTVL.

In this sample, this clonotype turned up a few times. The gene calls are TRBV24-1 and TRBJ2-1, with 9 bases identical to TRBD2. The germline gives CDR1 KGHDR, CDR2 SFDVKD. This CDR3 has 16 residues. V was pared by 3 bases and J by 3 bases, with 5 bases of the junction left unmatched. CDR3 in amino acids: CATSDPSGTNYNEQFF. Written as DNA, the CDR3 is TGTGCCACCAGTGATCCTAGCGGGACGAACTACAATGAGCAGTTCTTC.

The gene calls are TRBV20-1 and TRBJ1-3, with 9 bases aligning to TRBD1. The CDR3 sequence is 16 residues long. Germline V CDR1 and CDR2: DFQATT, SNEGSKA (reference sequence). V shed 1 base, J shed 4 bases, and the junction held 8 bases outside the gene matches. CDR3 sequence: CSARVLGQGIGNTIYF. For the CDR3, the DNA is TGCAGTGCTAGAGTTCTGGGACAGGGAATCGGAAACACCATATATTTT.

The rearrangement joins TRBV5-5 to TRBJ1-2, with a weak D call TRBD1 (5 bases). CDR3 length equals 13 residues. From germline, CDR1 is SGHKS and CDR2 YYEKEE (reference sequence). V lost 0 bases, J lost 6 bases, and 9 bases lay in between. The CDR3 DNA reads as TGTGCCAGCAGCTTGGCAGGGACCCATGGCTACACCTTC. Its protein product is CASSLAGTHGYTF.

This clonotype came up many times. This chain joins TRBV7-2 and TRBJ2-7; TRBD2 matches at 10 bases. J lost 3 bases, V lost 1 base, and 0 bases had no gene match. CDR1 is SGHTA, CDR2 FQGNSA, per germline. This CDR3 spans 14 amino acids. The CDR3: CASSLGLAGYEQYF. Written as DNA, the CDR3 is TGTGCCAGCAGCTTAGGACTAGCGGGCTACGAGCAGTACTTC.

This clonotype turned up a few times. The CDR3 loop is CASRTEGFQQPQHF. CDR3 sequence (DNA): TGTGCCAGCCGGACAGAGGGTTTCCAGCAGCCCCAGCATTTT. The chain uses TRBV19 and TRBJ1-5; tentative D call: TRBD1 (6 bases). Germline CDR1 and CDR2: LNHDA and SQIVND (reference sequence). The CDR3 loop spans 14 amino acids. Deletions cut 9 bases from V and 7 bases from J, with 19 bases between.

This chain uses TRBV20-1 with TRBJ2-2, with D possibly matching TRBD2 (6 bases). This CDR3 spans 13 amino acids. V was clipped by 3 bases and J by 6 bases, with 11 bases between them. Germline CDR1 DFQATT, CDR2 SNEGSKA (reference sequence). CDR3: CSASGRGSGELFF. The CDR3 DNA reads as TGCAGTGCTAGCGGGAGAGGGTCCGGGGAGCTGTTTTTT.

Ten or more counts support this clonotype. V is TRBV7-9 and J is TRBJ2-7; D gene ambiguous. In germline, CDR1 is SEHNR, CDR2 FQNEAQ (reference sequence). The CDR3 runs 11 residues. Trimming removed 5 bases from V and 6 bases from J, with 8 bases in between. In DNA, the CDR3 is TGTGCCAGCAGCCCCCCCGCCGAGCAGTACTTC. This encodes CASSPPAEQYF.

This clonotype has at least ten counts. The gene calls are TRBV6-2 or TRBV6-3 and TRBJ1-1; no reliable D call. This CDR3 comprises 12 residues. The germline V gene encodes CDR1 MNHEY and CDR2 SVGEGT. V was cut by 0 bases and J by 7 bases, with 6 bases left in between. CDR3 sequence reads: CASSYSQHEAFF. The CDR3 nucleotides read TGTGCCAGCAGTTACTCTCAGCATGAAGCTTTCTTT.

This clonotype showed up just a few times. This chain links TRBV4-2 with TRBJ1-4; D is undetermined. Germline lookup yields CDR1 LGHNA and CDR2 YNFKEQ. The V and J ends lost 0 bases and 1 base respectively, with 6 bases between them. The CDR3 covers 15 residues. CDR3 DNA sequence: TGTGCCAGCAGCCAAGATAAGGAAACTAATGAAAAACTGTTTTTT. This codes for CASSQDKETNEKLFF.

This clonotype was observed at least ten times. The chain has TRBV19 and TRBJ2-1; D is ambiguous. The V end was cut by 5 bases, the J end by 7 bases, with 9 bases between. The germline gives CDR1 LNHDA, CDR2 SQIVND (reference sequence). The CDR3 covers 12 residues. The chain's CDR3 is CASSLLANEQFF. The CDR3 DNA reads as TGTGCCAGTAGTCTACTGGCAAATGAGCAGTTCTTC. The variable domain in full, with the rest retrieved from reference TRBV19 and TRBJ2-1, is DGGITQSPKYLFRKEGQNVTLSCEQNLNHDAMYWYRQDPGQGLRLIYYSQIVNDFQKGDIAEGYSVSREKKESFPLTVTSAQKNPTAFYLCASSLLANEQFFGPGTRLTVL.

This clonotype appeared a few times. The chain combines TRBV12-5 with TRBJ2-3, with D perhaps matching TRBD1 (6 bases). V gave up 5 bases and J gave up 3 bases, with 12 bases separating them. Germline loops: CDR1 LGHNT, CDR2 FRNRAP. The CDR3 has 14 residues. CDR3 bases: TGTGCTAGTGGTCAGGGGCGCCTTACAGATACGCAGTATTTT. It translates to CASGQGRLTDTQYF.